This T cell receptor (beta chain) appears in the sequencing data of a study of blood T cell repertoires in COVID-19. This table comes from immunoSEQ multiplex PCR, and its TCRdb copy is limited to in-frame clones, with some not included. The repertoire holds 390,000 or so clones, with over 75% as singletons. In terms of age and location, participants ranged from roughly 18 to 89 years and lived in about two dozen US areas. The CDR3 is 16 amino acids. The V gene's germline CDR1 is MNHEY and CDR2 SMNVEV (reference sequence). V was trimmed by 2 bases and J by 4 bases, leaving 15 bases between them. The clonotype was recovered from a man aged 18 to 35 who had recovered from COVID-19. What was sequenced was PBMCs or T cells enriched from blood (not recorded which). The V and J genes are TRBV27 and TRBJ1-5; D remains unclear. CDR3 in amino acids: CASSLLAKEGNQPQHF. The CDR3, as DNA: TGTGCCAGCAGTTTACTAGCCAAGGAAGGGAATCAGCCCCAGCATTTT.